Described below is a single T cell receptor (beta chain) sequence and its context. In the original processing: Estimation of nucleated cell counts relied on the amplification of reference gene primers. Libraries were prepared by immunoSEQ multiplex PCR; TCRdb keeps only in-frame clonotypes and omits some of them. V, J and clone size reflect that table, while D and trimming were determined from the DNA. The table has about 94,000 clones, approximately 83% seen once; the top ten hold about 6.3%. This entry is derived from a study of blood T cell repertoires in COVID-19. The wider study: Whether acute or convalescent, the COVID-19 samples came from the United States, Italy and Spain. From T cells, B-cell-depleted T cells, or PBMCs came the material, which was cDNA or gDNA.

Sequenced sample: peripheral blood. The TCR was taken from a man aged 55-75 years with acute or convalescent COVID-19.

Here the CDR3 DNA reads TGCGCCAGCAGCTTGGCCCCACAGGGGGCGAGCGGCTACACCTTC. This gives the protein CASSLAPQGASGYTF. The chain joins TRBV5-1 to TRBJ1-2; 9 bases align to TRBD1. The CDR3 is 15 amino acids. Germline V gives CDR1 SGHRS, CDR2 YFSETQ. Trimming cost V 0 bases and J 8 bases; bases outside gene matches: 8.